The 21 T cell receptor beta chains given below trace back to one sample, sequenced in a study of shared clonotypes between healthy human individuals. Using immunoSEQ multiplex PCR, the repertoire was profiled, and TCRdb retains in-frame clones only, with some absent. Seen here are roughly 2.5 million clones, more than 90% observed once, and the top ten hold around 0.14%. The material sequenced was naive CD4+ T cells sorted from blood. Documented subset: CD45RA+ positively selected. These receptors were taken from a man aged 18 to 30 in good health.

This chain uses TRBV28 with TRBJ2-3, with 9 bases fitting TRBD2. CDR3 length: 17 residues. Germline CDR1 MDHEN, CDR2 SYDVKM. Losses at the gene ends were 7 bases for V and 4 bases for J; bases not matched to a gene: 15. This CDR3 reads CASTTFGSGGAPDTQYF. DNA for the CDR3: TGTGCCAGCACCACGTTTGGTAGCGGGGGCGCCCCAGATACGCAGTATTTT. Full variable domain (missing parts from reference TRBV28 and TRBJ2-3): DVKVTQSSRYLVKRTGEKVFLECVQDMDHENMFWYRQDPGLGLRLIYFSYDVKMKEKGDIPEGYSVSREKKERFSLILESASTNQTSMYLCASTTFGSGGAPDTQYFGPGTRLTVL.

CDR3 in DNA: TGTGCCAGCAGCAATGGACAGAATGGTGGCTACACCTTC. Translating it yields CASSNGQNGGYTF. J is TRBJ1-2 and V is TRBV7-6, with a tentative D call TRBD1 (6 bases). This CDR3 is 13 amino acids long. CDR1 is SGHVS, CDR2 FNYEAQ, per germline. The V gene lost 5 bases and the J gene lost 7 bases, with 14 bases spanning the gap.

This chain uses TRBV28 with TRBJ1-1; tentatively, D is TRBD1 (6 bases). There are 13 residues in the CDR3. CDR1 MDHEN and CDR2 SYDVKM come from the germline V gene. V was trimmed by 7 bases and J by 8 bases, leaving 17 bases between them. CDR3 sequence reads: CASTLGGGGEAFF. The CDR3 coding sequence is TGTGCCAGCACCCTCGGGGGAGGGGGGGAAGCTTTCTTT.

The rearrangement uses TRBV6-1 and TRBJ2-3; D is undetermined. There are 17 residues in the CDR3. Germline CDR1 and CDR2: MNHNS and SASEGT. With 1 base removed from V and 2 bases from J, the gap between germline ends came to 16 bases. CDR3 in DNA: TGTGCCAGCAGTGAAGTAACGTCTAGTCTCCCCACAGATACGCAGTATTTT. It encodes CASSEVTSSLPTDTQYF.

V usage is TRBV11-2 and J usage is TRBJ1-5, with D maybe TRBD1 (5 bases). CDR1 SGHAT and CDR2 FQNNGV come from the germline V gene. Deletions cut 2 bases from V and 0 bases from J, with 8 bases between. The CDR3 covers 15 residues. This CDR3 reads CASSLHRHSNQPQHF. The CDR3 DNA sequence: TGTGCCAGCAGCTTACACAGGCATAGCAATCAGCCCCAGCATTTT.

The chain is built from TRBV2 and TRBJ1-6; D uncertain. Trimming took off 10 bases at V and 0 bases at J, with 13 bases between the two ends. Germline loops: CDR1 SNHLY, CDR2 FYNNEI. The CDR3 contains 15 residues. The CDR3 DNA follows: TGTGCCACCCGGCGGGAAAGCTCCTATAATTCACCCCTCCACTTT. Protein sequence: CATRRESSYNSPLHF.

Regarding this clone: Its ends do not fully match the called genes, so a read error is possible. The J gene is TRBJ1-1, the V gene TRBV5-1, with D tentatively TRBD1 (5 bases). The CDR3 is made up of 14 amino acids. The V gene's germline CDR1 is SGHRS and CDR2 YFSETQ. CDR3 protein: CASSLAGRNAEAFF. The CDR3 DNA reads as TGCGCCAGCAGCTTGGCAGGGCGGAACGCTGAAGCTTTCTTT.

This clone was recorded once. The chain carries TRBV9 and TRBJ1-2, with 8 bases lining up with TRBD1. Per the germline V gene, CDR1 is SGDLS and CDR2 is YYNGEE. This CDR3 spans 19 amino acids. V lost 3 bases, J lost 1 base, and 17 bases stayed unmatched. CDR3 protein: CASSDSVRGDRKNNYGYTF. CDR3 nucleotides: TGTGCCAGCAGCGACAGCGTGCGAGGGGACAGGAAGAATAACTATGGCTACACCTTC.

In the case of this clone: Other DNA sequences from this sample encode an identical CDR3 as well. The gene calls are TRBV7-2 and TRBJ2-7, with 11 nucleotides matching TRBD2. This CDR3 spans 16 amino acids. Unmatched junction bases numbered 2, after V lost 0 bases and J lost 1 base. CDR1 is SGHTA, CDR2 FQGNSA, per germline. CDR3 in DNA: TGTGCCAGCAGCTTAGCGGGGACTAGCGGTTCCTACGAGCAGTACTTC. Translating it yields CASSLAGTSGSYEQYF.

The V and J genes are TRBV29-1 and TRBJ2-5, with 10 bases matching TRBD2. The CDR3 spans 15 residues. J lost 5 bases, V lost 3 bases, and 9 bases had no gene match. Germline V gene lookup returns CDR1 SQVTM and CDR2 ANQGSEA. As DNA, the CDR3 is TGCAGCGTTGACAGTCTAGCGGGGGAAGTGGAGACCCAGTACTTC. It codes for CSVDSLAGEVETQYF.

This clone showed up just a few times. This sample includes further DNA sequences coding for the same CDR3. The genes are TRBV7-2 and TRBJ2-1; D gene ambiguous. CDR3 length equals 12 residues. The germline CDR1 and CDR2 sequences are SGHTA and FQGNSA. V lost 1 base and J lost 6, with 4 bases in between. For the CDR3, the DNA is TGTGCCAGCAGCTTAGTGGTCAATGAGCAGTTCTTC. This gives the protein CASSLVVNEQFF.

This clone was detected once. The chain is built from TRBV5-4 and TRBJ1-2, with D perhaps matching TRBD1 (6 bases). V was pared by 4 bases and J by 0 bases, with 16 bases between. Per the germline V gene, CDR1 is SGHNT and CDR2 is YYREEE (reference sequence). The CDR3 is 16 residues long. The CDR3 DNA reads TGTGCCAGCAGCCCTTGGGGGGCCCCTTCTAACTATGGCTACACCTTC. Translation: CASSPWGAPSNYGYTF.

The CDR3 spells CAWTREGGTEAFF. In DNA, the CDR3 is TGTGCCTGGACACGGGAGGGGGGCACTGAAGCTTTCTTT. This chain uses TRBV30 with TRBJ1-1; tentatively, D is TRBD1 (6 bases). V lost 4 bases, J lost 4 bases, and 13 bases lay in between. This CDR3 contains 13 residues. Germline lookup yields CDR1 GTSNPN and CDR2 SVGIG (reference sequence).

The rearrangement joins TRBV5-1 to TRBJ1-2; D gene ambiguous. This CDR3 is 12 amino acids long. Trimming shortened V by 4 bases and J by 4 bases, and 8 bases separated the two germline ends. The germline V gene has CDR1 SGHRS and CDR2 YFSETQ. The CDR3 here is CASSPPGYGYTF. CDR3 sequence (DNA): TGCGCCAGCAGCCCGCCGGGCTATGGCTACACCTTC.

The chain carries TRBV30 and TRBJ2-6, with D hard to call. The CDR3 is 13 amino acids. V was pared by 4 bases and J by 0 bases, with 4 bases between. Per germline, CDR1 GTSNPN and CDR2 SVGIG (reference sequence). CDR3 loop: CAWMLSGANVLTF. The CDR3 DNA reads as TGTGCCTGGATGCTCTCTGGGGCCAACGTCCTGACTTTC.

The chain is built from TRBV6-1 and TRBJ2-5; TRBD1 is a possible D gene (6 bases). CDR1 MNHNS and CDR2 SASEGT come from the germline V gene. CDR3 length: 16 residues. V was cut by 3 bases and J by 0 bases, with 14 bases left in between. The CDR3 DNA sequence: TGTGCCAGCAGTGAGTCGCAGGGGCCGTACCAAGAGACCCAGTACTTC. Translating gives CASSESQGPYQETQYF.

V gene TRBV29-1 combines with J gene TRBJ1-2; D is undetermined. The germline gives CDR1 SQVTM, CDR2 ANQGSEA. The CDR3 consists of 13 residues. V lost 7 bases, J lost 0 bases, and 12 bases lay in between. CDR3 loop: CSATEGPNYGYTF. CDR3 in DNA: TGCAGCGCCACCGAAGGTCCTAACTATGGCTACACCTTC. The full variable domain, its missing parts supplied by reference TRBV29-1 and TRBJ1-2, is SAVISQKPSRDICQRGTSLTIQCQVDSQVTMMFWYRQQPGQSLTLIATANQGSEATYESGFVIDKFPISRPNLTFSTLTVSNMSPEDSSIYLCSATEGPNYGYTFGSGTRLTVV.

The gene calls are TRBV14 and TRBJ2-7; 7 bases are shared with TRBD1. CDR1 and CDR2 (germline): SGHDN, FVKESK. With V trimmed by 1 base and J by 6 bases, 6 bases remained unmatched. The CDR3 is 14 amino acids. In DNA, the CDR3 is TGTGCCAGCAGCCAAGTGACAGGGTGGAGCGAGCAGTACTTC. Protein product: CASSQVTGWSEQYF.

This rearrangement joins TRBV5-6 to TRBJ2-4; TRBD2 might be the D (5 bases). The CDR3 contains 14 residues. Trimming shortened V by 6 bases and J by 1 base, and 11 bases separated the two germline ends. Germline lookup yields CDR1 SGHDT and CDR2 YYEEEE. CDR3 in DNA: TGTGCCAGCACCGTGTCGGGGGCCAAAAACATTCAGTACTTC. Its protein is CASTVSGAKNIQYF.

About this clone: The identical CDR3 is also encoded by other nucleotide sequences in the sample. The V call is TRBV2, the J call TRBJ2-7, with D possibly matching TRBD1 (5 bases). Germline V gene sequence: CDR1 SNHLY, CDR2 FYNNEI. CDR3 length: 12 residues. Trimming removed 4 bases at V and 3 bases at J, with 7 bases between. In DNA form, the CDR3 reads TGTGCCAGCAGTGGACAGATCTACGAGCAGTACTTC. Its translation is CASSGQIYEQYF.

Details on this clone: Other DNA sequences in the same sample also yield this CDR3. This chain joins TRBV6-6 and TRBJ2-3; D call uncertain. The CDR3 runs to 11 residues. Trimming removed 6 bases from V and 2 bases from J, with 3 bases in between. In germline, CDR1 is MNHNY, CDR2 SVGAGI (reference sequence). The CDR3 reads CASSNTDTQYF. DNA of the CDR3: TGTGCCAGCAGCAACACAGATACGCAGTATTTT.